Listed here are 17 T cell receptor beta chains from one sample, sequenced in a study of beta chain features in type 1 diabetes. Expressed TCRB transcripts were sequenced, since all the RNA that had been isolated was reverse transcribed. Clones were sequenced by immunoSEQ multiplex PCR, and TCRdb holds only the in-frame ones, with some missing. Found here are some 100,000 clones, 40% of them singletons; the top ten hold 0.06% to 0.075%. Sequencing used stem cell memory CD4+ T cells from blood. All receptors come from a young woman in good health.

The V gene is TRBV15, the J gene TRBJ2-3, with 11 bases fitting TRBD2. The V gene's germline CDR1 is LNHNV and CDR2 YYDKDF (reference sequence). There are 16 residues in the CDR3. The V segment lost 1 base and the J segment 2 bases; nucleotides outside the gene matches: 2. The CDR3 DNA follows: TGTGCCACCAGCAGAGCTAGCGGGAGGATCACAGATACGCAGTATTTT. Protein: CATSRASGRITDTQYF.

This clone was counted a few times. The chain uses TRBV4-2 and TRBJ2-1; D may be TRBD1 (6 bases). Germline CDR1 and CDR2: LGHNA and YNFKEQ. With 4 bases removed from V and 2 bases from J, the gap between germline ends came to 12 bases. The CDR3 totals 15 residues. This CDR3 is CASSPHRATYNEQFF. CDR3 bases: TGTGCCAGCAGCCCCCACAGGGCTACCTACAATGAGCAGTTCTTC.

CDR3 sequence (DNA): TGTGCCAGCAGCTTAACTAGCGGGAGACCGGTAACAGATACGCAGTATTTT. Its protein product is CASSLTSGRPVTDTQYF. The chain couples TRBV2 to TRBJ2-3; 11 bases are a match to TRBD2. Losses at the gene ends were 6 bases for V and 3 bases for J; bases not matched to a gene: 11. The CDR3 consists of 17 residues. Germline-derived CDR1 and CDR2 are SNHLY and FYNNEI.

The chain joins TRBV28 to TRBJ1-2; 11 bases line up with TRBD1. In germline, CDR1 is MDHEN, CDR2 SYDVKM. This CDR3 is 12 amino acids long. V trimming: 11 bases; J trimming: 7 bases; junction bases outside the gene matches: 6. The CDR3 sequence is CAGQGAVGGYTF. The CDR3 DNA is TGTGCCGGACAGGGGGCTGTAGGTGGCTACACCTTC.

This clone has a single count. The chain has TRBV4-1 and TRBJ1-1, with D perhaps matching TRBD1 (5 bases). Germline CDR1 is MGHRA and CDR2 is YSYEKL. CDR3 length equals 16 residues. The V end was cut by 3 bases, the J end by 1 base, with 15 bases between. CDR3 region: CASSHPVGRANTEAFF. For the CDR3, the DNA is TGCGCCAGCAGCCACCCCGTCGGCAGGGCGAACACTGAAGCTTTCTTT.

The rearrangement joins TRBV28 to TRBJ2-7, with 7 bases that match TRBD1. V lost 4 bases, J lost 7 bases, and 10 bases stayed unmatched. The CDR3 spans 14 residues. CDR1 is MDHEN, CDR2 SYDVKM, per germline. For the CDR3, the DNA is TGTGCCAGCAGTTCCAGGACAGGACCAGGAGAGCAGTACTTC. Amino acid sequence: CASSSRTGPGEQYF. The variable domain in full, completed from reference TRBV28 and TRBJ2-7, reads DVKVTQSSRYLVKRTGEKVFLECVQDMDHENMFWYRQDPGLGLRLIYFSYDVKMKEKGDIPEGYSVSREKKERFSLILESASTNQTSMYLCASSSRTGPGEQYFGPGTRLTVT.

This sequence joins TRBV5-4 and TRBJ1-2, with 10 positions matching TRBD1. The CDR3 contains 14 residues. Trimming at V came to 4 bases and at J to 4 bases, leaving 4 bases not matched to a gene. Germline V gene lookup returns CDR1 SGHNT and CDR2 YYREEE (reference sequence). This CDR3 reads CASSQDRGAYGYTF. The DNA of the CDR3 is TGTGCCAGCAGCCAGGACAGGGGGGCCTATGGCTACACCTTC. Together with reference TRBV5-4 and TRBJ1-2, the CDR3 gives the full variable domain: ETGVTQSPTHLIKTRGQQVTLRCSSQSGHNTVSWYQQALGQGPQFIFQYYREEENGRGNFPPRFSGLQFPNYSSELNVNALELDDSALYLCASSQDRGAYGYTFGSGTRLTVV.

This clone occurred a few times. The chain joins TRBV5-1 to TRBJ2-1; no firm D call. The CDR3 sequence is 14 residues long. Per germline, CDR1 SGHRS and CDR2 YFSETQ. V was cut by 3 bases and J by 2 bases, with 9 bases left in between. Here the CDR3 reads CASSSINTYNEQFF. DNA for the CDR3: TGCGCCAGCAGCTCCATCAACACCTACAATGAGCAGTTCTTC.

A few counts support this clone. The rearrangement uses TRBV2 and TRBJ2-7; D remains ambiguous. The CDR3 has 11 residues. CDR1 and CDR2 from the germline V gene are SNHLY and FYNNEI. Deletions cut 8 bases from V and 5 bases from J, with 10 bases between. CDR3 nucleotide sequence: TGTGCCAGCGTCTATTCCAACGAGCAGTACTTC. It yields the protein CASVYSNEQYF.

The chain combines TRBV5-6 with TRBJ2-5; 10 nucleotides match TRBD2. The CDR3 is made up of 16 amino acids. Germline CDR1 SGHDT, CDR2 YYEEEE. V lost 6 bases and J lost 2; bases outside the gene matches: 10. CDR3 nucleotide sequence: TGTGCCAGCAATCTAAAGGGGACTAGCGTTCAAGAGACCCAGTACTTC. Protein sequence: CASNLKGTSVQETQYF.

The rearrangement uses TRBV7-3 and TRBJ2-2; a weak D match, TRBD2 (6 bases). The CDR3 contains 16 residues. Germline-derived CDR1 and CDR2 are SGHTA and FQGTGA. V was pared by 0 bases and J by 1 base, with 9 bases between. CDR3 DNA sequence: TGTGCCAGCAGCTTAACCGGGACTGAGAACACCGGGGAGCTGTTTTTT. Its protein product is CASSLTGTENTGELFF.

This chain uses TRBV4-3 with TRBJ1-2; D ambiguous. CDR1 is LGHNA and CDR2 is YSLEER in the germline V gene. The length of the CDR3 is 14 residues. Deletions cut 0 bases from V and 6 bases from J, with 11 bases between. The CDR3 bases are TGCGCCAGCAGCCAAGATCGTTTCGCAGATGGCTACACCTTC. Translated: CASSQDRFADGYTF.

This rearrangement joins TRBV9 to TRBJ2-7; a possible D gene is TRBD2 (7 bases). Germline CDR1 and CDR2: SGDLS and YYNGEE. V was clipped by 0 bases and J by 0 bases, with 13 bases between them. The CDR3 covers 16 residues. The CDR3 here is CASSVGGRERSYEQYF. The CDR3, as DNA: TGTGCCAGCAGCGTAGGGGGGCGGGAGCGCTCCTACGAGCAGTACTTC.

The J gene is TRBJ1-2, the V gene TRBV6-1; no firm D call. In germline, CDR1 is MNHNS, CDR2 SASEGT. Trimming pared 7 bases from V and 5 bases from J, leaving 20 bases between. The CDR3 extends over 15 amino acids. DNA of the CDR3: TGTGCCAGCAAAGGGCGAGCTTATGGACTGTATGGCTACACCTTC. It specifies CASKGRAYGLYGYTF.

This clone showed up just a few times. This chain links TRBV5-4 with TRBJ2-5; no definite D call. This CDR3 spans 16 amino acids. Trimming stripped 3 bases from V and 5 bases from J, with 20 bases between. CDR1 SGHNT and CDR2 YYREEE come from the germline V gene (reference sequence). CDR3 protein: CASSSPTSSARETQYF. For the CDR3, the DNA is TGTGCCAGCAGCTCCCCCACTTCTTCCGCGCGGGAGACCCAGTACTTC.

The gene calls are TRBV29-1 and TRBJ2-5; 7 bases match TRBD2. Germline V gene sequence: CDR1 SQVTM, CDR2 ANQGSEA. After removal of 6 bases from V and 2 bases from J, the junction contained 6 bases not matched to a gene. The CDR3 extends over 13 amino acids. CDR3 nucleotides: TGCAGCGTAGGGGACTACCGACAAGAGACCCAGTACTTC. It codes for CSVGDYRQETQYF.

This rearrangement joins TRBV7-2 to TRBJ2-5, with a weak D call TRBD1 (5 bases). Trimming left V 5 bases short and J 2 bases short, with 15 bases between. The CDR3 loop spans 15 amino acids. CDR1 is SGHTA and CDR2 is FQGNSA in the germline V gene. CDR3 bases: TGTGCCAGCAGCGCCCGTGAGACAGAACAAGAGACCCAGTACTTC. This sequence encodes CASSARETEQETQYF.